Listed here are 15 T cell receptor beta chains from one sample, sequenced in a study of low-dose radiotherapy and immunotherapy resistance in tumors. First-strand cDNA relied on TRAV- and TRBV-specific primers spanning alpha and beta chains. TCR amplification ran 20 PCR cycles using constant-region and V-primer adapter primers. TCRdb fed the reads into MiXCR, producing one record per CDR3 protein. Of about 44,000 distinct CDR3 sequences in the sample, 25% to 30% were seen once. Time point described: after trial treatment. Noted treatment: LDRT plus nivolumab, ipilimumab, low-dose cyclophosphamide and aspirin (RACIN trial). This material consisted of PBMCs, taken after low-dose radiotherapy plus immunotherapy. These receptors originate from a male donor with prostate cancer.

Ten or more counts support this clonotype. DNA of the CDR3: TGTGCCAGCAGTTTGCAAAGCGAGCAGTACTTC. It yields the protein CASSLQSEQYF. The chain couples TRBV6-2 or TRBV6-3 to TRBJ2-7; D is ambiguous. Deletions cut 4 bases from V and 6 bases from J, with 7 bases between. This CDR3 is 11 amino acids long. Germline values: CDR1 MNHEY, CDR2 SVGEGT.

This clonotype has ten or more counts. This chain connects TRBV13 to TRBJ2-7, with D unresolved. Trimming removed 5 bases at V and 5 bases at J, with 16 bases between. The germline V gene encodes CDR1 PRHDT and CDR2 FYEKMQ (reference sequence). The CDR3 sequence is 14 residues long. CDR3 protein: CASSLRVGQDEQYF. CDR3 bases: TGTGCCAGCAGCCTCCGGGTGGGCCAGGACGAGCAGTACTTC.

This clonotype was seen at least ten times. This chain uses TRBV28 with TRBJ2-5; TRBD1 matches at 9 bases. The CDR3 runs 15 residues. Germline V gene data show CDR1 as MDHEN and CDR2 as SYDVKM. The V and J ends lost 6 bases and 5 bases, in that order; junction bases with no gene match: 10. This CDR3 is CASSIVQGAGETQYF. CDR3 nucleotides: TGTGCCAGCAGCATAGTACAGGGGGCTGGGGAGACCCAGTACTTC.

This clonotype was detected many times. The chain recombines TRBV7-3 with TRBJ2-7; D is possibly TRBD1 (5 bases). CDR1 is SGHTA, CDR2 FQGTGA, per germline. Deletions cut 1 base from V and 2 bases from J, with 12 bases between. This CDR3 region has 15 residues. DNA of the CDR3: TGTGCCAGCAGCTTAATGGCAGGGATTCCCTACGAGCAGTACTTC. It yields the protein CASSLMAGIPYEQYF.

Many counts were recorded for this clonotype. The CDR3 DNA follows: TGTGCCAGCAGCATTACCGACAGGCATGGCTACACCTTC. As protein: CASSITDRHGYTF. The chain uses TRBV7-6 and TRBJ1-2; possible D gene TRBD1, 6 bases. The length of the CDR3 is 13 residues. Per the germline V gene, CDR1 is SGHVS and CDR2 is FNYEAQ. V was clipped by 5 bases and J by 6 bases, with 13 bases between them.

This clonotype has a count of ten or more. The chain employs TRBV28 and TRBJ1-1; weak D call: TRBD1 (5 bases). Germline V gene sequence: CDR1 MDHEN, CDR2 SYDVKM. The V gene lost 7 bases and the J gene lost 1 base, with 16 bases spanning the gap. The CDR3 totals 15 residues. For the CDR3, the DNA is TGTGCCAGCACCGGCCTAGACACAGGGAACACTGAAGCTTTCTTT. As protein: CASTGLDTGNTEAFF.

This clonotype was seen many times. The chain carries TRBV20-1 and TRBJ2-7; possible D gene TRBD1, 6 bases. V lost 6 bases and J lost 4, with 10 bases in between. The V gene's germline CDR1 is DFQATT and CDR2 SNEGSKA (reference sequence). This CDR3 region has 11 residues. CDR3 sequence reads: CSATDRYEQYF. CDR3 bases: TGCAGTGCAACAGACAGGTACGAGCAGTACTTC.

This clonotype occurred many times. The junction shows a germline mismatch at one end, possibly a read error. The chain couples TRBV7-6 to TRBJ2-3, with 13 nucleotides matching TRBD2. In germline, CDR1 is SGHVS, CDR2 FNYEAQ. The CDR3 runs to 14 residues. The CDR3 protein is CASSLGGTSGMPHF. Here the CDR3 DNA reads TGTGCCAGCAGCTTAGGGGGGACTAGCGGGATGCCCCATTTT.

In this sample, this clonotype turned up many times. The gene calls are TRBV2 and TRBJ1-4; tentative D call: TRBD1 (6 bases). V dropped 9 bases and J dropped 0 bases, with 14 bases sitting between them. The CDR3 has 15 amino acids. In germline, CDR1 is SNHLY, CDR2 FYNNEI. CDR3 protein: CASTTGTPTNEKLFF. In DNA, the CDR3 is TGTGCCAGTACAACCGGGACACCAACTAATGAAAAACTGTTTTTT.

This clonotype has a count of ten or more. The rearrangement links TRBV6-5 to TRBJ2-6; 10 bases are shared with TRBD2. Germline V gives CDR1 MNHEY, CDR2 SVGAGI. This CDR3 has 18 residues. The ends lost 6 bases at V and 0 bases at J; junction bases unmatched: 8. This CDR3 reads CASSSSSGGASGANVLTF. DNA of the CDR3: TGTGCCAGCAGCTCATCGAGCGGGGGGGCCTCTGGGGCCAACGTCCTGACTTTC.

This clonotype was seen only a few times. This chain connects TRBV30 to TRBJ1-2, with D hard to call. Per germline, CDR1 GTSNPN and CDR2 SVGIG (reference sequence). The length of the CDR3 is 13 residues. Trimming shortened V by 2 bases and J by 2 bases, and 9 bases separated the two germline ends. The CDR3 coding sequence is TGTGCCTGGAGTCGAGAAGGGAACTATGGCTACACCTTC. Translating it yields CAWSREGNYGYTF.

By share, this clonotype counts as medium-sized (0.01 to 0.1%). The chain joins TRBV6-2 or TRBV6-3 to TRBJ2-1, with D perhaps TRBD2 (7 bases). CDR1 MNHEY and CDR2 SVGEGT come from the germline V gene. Trimming shortened V by 6 bases and J by 4 bases, and 13 bases separated the two germline ends. The CDR3 runs to 14 residues. This chain's CDR3 is CASSWGGTYNEQFF. As DNA, the CDR3 is TGTGCCAGCAGCTGGGGAGGGACATACAATGAGCAGTTCTTC.

This clonotype was detected a few times. The gene calls are TRBV4-1 and TRBJ2-3; D uncertain. The V end was cut by 4 bases, the J end by 1 base, with 9 bases between. The germline V gene encodes CDR1 MGHRA and CDR2 YSYEKL. The CDR3 runs 14 residues. The CDR3 protein is CASSPLMGTDTQYF. The DNA of the CDR3 is TGCGCCAGCAGCCCCCTGATGGGCACAGATACGCAGTATTTT.

This clonotype is classed as medium-sized. The chain combines TRBV6-8 with TRBJ2-1, with D unresolved. CDR3 length: 15 residues. The V gene's germline CDR1 is MNHGY and CDR2 SAAAGT. Trimming took off 5 bases at V and 4 bases at J, with 15 bases between the two ends. The CDR3 DNA reads TGTGCCAGCAGTGAAGTTGGCTTAGGGTACAATGAGCAGTTCTTC. Protein sequence: CASSEVGLGYNEQFF.

This clonotype was counted a single time. The chain combines TRBV4-3 with TRBJ2-7; D remains ambiguous. V was trimmed by 0 bases and J by 0 bases, leaving 9 bases between them. Germline values: CDR1 LGHNA, CDR2 YSLEER. The CDR3 has 15 residues. The CDR3 spells CASSQDRLGSYEQYF. The CDR3 DNA is TGCGCCAGCAGCCAAGATCGGCTAGGCTCCTACGAGCAGTACTTC.